The T cell receptor beta chain described here comes from a study of T cells in Graves' hyperthyroidism and ophthalmopathy. Study-wide results and limits: A model using 13 V-J features told ophthalmopathy apart from stable hyperthyroidism. Most expanded thyroid clonotypes above 0.001 recurred in blood.

Amplification of TCR beta CDR3 regions was performed using RNA transcripts as template. A set of HTBI primers served as the primers for a first-round RT-PCR of the TCR CDR3. TCRdb reprocessed the multiplex PCR reads with MiXCR, giving one entry per CDR3 protein. The table has 660,000 or so distinct CDR3 sequences, 45% seen once. The germline V gene has CDR1 DFQATT and CDR2 SNEGSKA (reference sequence). This CDR3 region has 13 residues. V was clipped by 3 bases and J by 3 bases, with 12 bases between them. Lactation, pregnancy, other autoimmune disease or uncontrolled infection led to exclusion of patients. Each diagnosis was grounded in clinical symptoms, serum thyroxine and TRAb, thyroid ultrasound, and orbital computed tomography. This clonotype was counted between two and nine times. What it recognizes is unknown.

The clonotype comes from an adult man with Graves' disease, either hyperthyroidism or ophthalmopathy (not recorded which). The chain is built from TRBV20-1 and TRBJ2-7, with a weak D call TRBD1 (5 bases). Sequenced input: peripheral blood or thyroid tissue (not recorded which). CDR3 sequence (DNA): TGCAGTGCTAGTGGGGCCAATAACTACGAGCAGTACTTC. This codes for CSASGANNYEQYF.